Listed here are 21 T cell receptor beta chains from one sample, sequenced in a study of cytomegalovirus exposure and HLA in healthy donors. PCR employed 60 Vbeta and 13 Jbeta primers. Here immunoSEQ multiplex PCR was the method, and the copy in TCRdb shows in-frame clones only, minus some. This repertoire shows about 99,000 clones, around 73% found once; its top ten account for roughly 1.8%. Material: PBMCs. The receptors here all came from a woman aged 40 to 49 in good health and CMV-seronegative.

Turning to this clone: Germline is not matched at one junction end, which may reflect a read error. The chain links TRBV7-9 to TRBJ2-1; a possible D gene is TRBD1 (6 bases). The CDR3 loop spans 14 amino acids. CDR1 SEHNR and CDR2 FQNEAQ come from the germline V gene (reference sequence). The CDR3 sequence: CSSSPWGSGDEQFF. The CDR3, as DNA: TGTTCCAGCAGTCCGTGGGGGTCAGGGGATGAGCAGTTCTTC.

The chain recombines TRBV9 with TRBJ2-1; 7 bases agree with TRBD2. Unmatched junction bases numbered 15, after V lost 10 bases and J lost 8 bases. The germline V gene encodes CDR1 SGDLS and CDR2 YYNGEE. The CDR3 covers 14 residues. CDR3 loop: CAAGGKRDKDEQFF. The CDR3 coding sequence is TGTGCCGCTGGGGGGAAGCGGGATAAGGATGAGCAGTTCTTC.

This chain uses TRBV7-2 with TRBJ1-2; possibly TRBD1 for D (6 bases). Germline CDR1 reads SGHTA; CDR2 reads FQGNSA. With 0 bases removed from V and 0 bases from J, the gap between germline ends came to 14 bases. This CDR3 region has 17 residues. The CDR3 nucleotides are TGTGCCAGCAGCTTAGCGTGGACAGCAGGGGCTAACTATGGCTACACCTTC. Protein sequence: CASSLAWTAGANYGYTF.

This clone was recorded only once. The chain couples TRBV7-9 to TRBJ2-1; 8 nucleotides match TRBD2. The germline gives CDR1 SEHNR, CDR2 FQNEAQ (reference sequence). The CDR3 sequence is 16 residues long. J gave up 5 bases and V 6 bases, and 12 bases lay outside the gene matches. The CDR3 nucleotides are TGTGCCAGCAGTCGATGGGGTAGCGGGATAAACAATGAGCAGTTCTTC. As protein: CASSRWGSGINNEQFF.

In this sample, this clone turned up once. The chain carries TRBV4-3 and TRBJ2-3; 14 bases align to TRBD2. J was trimmed by 4 bases and V by 1 base; bases with no gene match: 4. There are 17 residues in the CDR3. Germline loops: CDR1 LGHNA, CDR2 YSLEER. The CDR3 nucleotides read TGCGCCAGCAGCCAAGGTCGACTAGCGGGAGGGGCAGATACGCAGTATTTT. Encoded protein: CASSQGRLAGGADTQYF.

About this clone: The sample contains more than one DNA sequence encoding this CDR3. The chain is built from TRBV28 and TRBJ1-2, with D possibly TRBD1 on 5 matching bases. This CDR3 is built from 13 residues. Germline V lookup: CDR1 MDHEN, CDR2 SYDVKM. Trimming pared 5 bases from V and 7 bases from J, leaving 14 bases between. DNA of the CDR3: TGTGCCAGCAGTCGGGGGGGGGTTGGTGGCTACACCTTC. Protein product: CASSRGGVGGYTF.

This chain connects TRBV15 to TRBJ1-1, with 8 bases aligning to TRBD1. Trimming cost V 2 bases and J 4 bases; bases outside gene matches: 6. The germline gives CDR1 LNHNV, CDR2 YYDKDF (reference sequence). The CDR3 length is 15 residues. CDR3 nucleotide sequence: TGTGCCACCAGCAGATGGGACAGGAAGGGCACTGAAGCTTTCTTT. Translation: CATSRWDRKGTEAFF.

The rearrangement uses TRBV2 and TRBJ1-4, with 8 nucleotides matching TRBD1. This CDR3 has 12 residues. Germline-derived CDR1 and CDR2 are SNHLY and FYNNEI. The junction had 5 bases not matched to a gene; V was cut back by 6 bases and J by 11 bases. The CDR3 is CASREDRVKLFF. The CDR3 DNA sequence: TGTGCCAGCAGAGAGGACAGGGTCAAACTGTTTTTT.

The CDR3 is CSARVSVEQYF. The CDR3, as DNA: TGCAGTGCTAGGGTCAGTGTTGAGCAGTACTTC. The chain combines TRBV20-1 with TRBJ2-7, with unresolved D. Germline V CDR1 and CDR2: DFQATT, SNEGSKA (reference sequence). The germline V and J ends were trimmed by 3 bases and 7 bases, with 10 bases remaining between them. This CDR3 has 11 amino acids.

For the CDR3, the DNA is TGTGCCAGCAGGGACGGGACAGCAAACAATGAGCAGTTCTTC. It yields the protein CASRDGTANNEQFF. The V call is TRBV6-5, the J call TRBJ2-1, with 7 bases lining up with TRBD1. The CDR3 loop spans 14 amino acids. Germline lookup yields CDR1 MNHEY and CDR2 SVGAGI. The J segment lost 5 bases and the V segment lost 6 bases, leaving 7 bases of the junction unmatched.

The V call is TRBV6-1, the J call TRBJ1-5; weak D call: TRBD1 (6 bases). V lost 5 bases, J lost 4 bases, and 12 bases lay in between. The germline V gene has CDR1 MNHNS and CDR2 SASEGT. This CDR3 region has 14 residues. The CDR3 is CASSPGQTNQPQHF. The CDR3 region has the DNA TGTGCCAGCAGTCCGGGACAAACAAATCAGCCCCAGCATTTT.

This chain links TRBV5-1 with TRBJ2-7, with 14 nucleotides matching TRBD2. J lost 6 bases, V lost 4 bases, and 6 bases had no gene match. This CDR3 spans 15 amino acids. The germline V gene encodes CDR1 SGHRS and CDR2 YFSETQ. The CDR3 sequence is CASSGLAGGGREQYF. Written as DNA, the CDR3 is TGCGCCAGCAGCGGACTAGCGGGAGGCGGTCGCGAGCAGTACTTC. Based on the CDR3 plus reference TRBV5-1 and TRBJ2-7, the full variable domain is KAGVTQTPRYLIKTRGQQVTLSCSPISGHRSVSWYQQTPGQGLQFLFEYFSETQRNKGNFPGRFSGRQFSNSRSEMNVSTLELGDSALYLCASSGLAGGGREQYFGPGTRLTVT.

V is TRBV9 and J is TRBJ2-1, with 12 bases matching TRBD2. V gave up 7 bases and J gave up 7 bases; unmatched junction bases: 9. The length of the CDR3 is 15 residues. The V gene's germline CDR1 is SGDLS and CDR2 YYNGEE. CDR3 in amino acids: CASRAGTSGWNEQFF. As DNA, the CDR3 is TGTGCCAGCCGCGCCGGGACTAGCGGGTGGAATGAGCAGTTCTTC.

CDR3 sequence: CASSQTSGSIIDTQYF. CDR3 coding DNA: TGTGCCAGCAGCCAAACTAGCGGGAGTATTATAGATACGCAGTATTTT. This chain links TRBV14 with TRBJ2-3; 11 positions match TRBD2. The CDR3 totals 16 residues. CDR1 and CDR2 from the germline V gene are SGHDN and FVKESK. Trimming at V came to 2 bases and at J to 5 bases, leaving 6 bases not matched to a gene.

Comment on this clone: Compared with germline, one end of the junction differs, possibly owing to a read error. The V and J genes are TRBV28 and TRBJ2-2; 7 nucleotides align to TRBD1. Per germline, CDR1 MDHEN and CDR2 SYDVKM. CDR3 size: 12 residues. CDR3 DNA sequence: TGTGCCAGCAGATCCTCGGGTTGGCAGGGGGATTTT. It encodes CASRSSGWQGDF.

V usage is TRBV28 and J usage is TRBJ2-3; 13 bases match TRBD2. The V gene end was trimmed by 8 bases and the J gene end by 3 bases; junction bases not matched to a gene: 17. The CDR3 has 19 residues. Germline assignment: CDR1 MDHEN and CDR2 SYDVKM. CDR3 in DNA: TGTGCCAGCGTGACTCGGAGGACTAGCGGGAGAGGCTGGACAGATACGCAGTATTTT. It is translated as CASVTRRTSGRGWTDTQYF. Looking up the rest from reference TRBV28 and TRBJ2-3 gives the full variable domain: DVKVTQSSRYLVKRTGEKVFLECVQDMDHENMFWYRQDPGLGLRLIYFSYDVKMKEKGDIPEGYSVSREKKERFSLILESASTNQTSMYLCASVTRRTSGRGWTDTQYFGPGTRLTVL.

V gene TRBV21-1 combines with J gene TRBJ2-3; the table calls TRBD2, which could not be checked here. TRBV21-1 represents a pseudogene. This CDR3 is built from 16 residues. The DNA of the CDR3 is TGTGCCAGCAGCAAAGGTCGGTCCTCTAGCACAGATACGCAGTATTTT. Its protein product is CASSKGRSSSTDTQYF.

The chain combines TRBV28 with TRBJ2-7, with D hard to call. Germline V CDR1 and CDR2: MDHEN, SYDVKM. The V end was cut by 3 bases, the J end by 6 bases, with 18 bases between. The CDR3 loop spans 15 amino acids. CDR3 in DNA: TGTGCCAGCAGTTTCGCGGCGTCCATCCCTCTCGAGCAGTACTTC. Its protein product is CASSFAASIPLEQYF.

This clone was counted only a few times. The chain links TRBV29-1 to TRBJ1-1; possibly TRBD1 for D (5 bases). The V end was cut by 0 bases, the J end by 2 bases, with 13 bases between. This CDR3 spans 15 amino acids. CDR1 and CDR2 (germline): SQVTM, ANQGSEA. The CDR3 protein is CSVEDTATVNTEAFF. The CDR3 DNA is TGCAGCGTTGAAGATACCGCGACAGTCAACACTGAAGCTTTCTTT.

The CDR3 nucleotides read TGTGCCAGCACACGTGGACATCTCAGAGACGGTGAGCAGTTCTTC. As protein: CASTRGHLRDGEQFF. The genes are TRBV7-2 and TRBJ2-1; TRBD1 might be the D (5 bases). Germline CDR1 and CDR2: SGHTA and FQGNSA. V lost 7 bases and J 9 bases, leaving 22 bases between the germline ends. The CDR3 consists of 15 residues.

This chain links TRBV15 with TRBJ2-1; D is perhaps TRBD2 (7 bases). The germline gives CDR1 LNHNV, CDR2 YYDKDF (reference sequence). V was pared by 3 bases and J by 7 bases, with 16 bases between. This CDR3 contains 15 residues. CDR3 DNA: TGTGCCACCAGCAGGAGGGGGGGCGACCGGAATGAGCAGTTCTTC. Its translation is CATSRRGGDRNEQFF.